This T cell receptor beta chain is drawn from a study of beta chain features in type 1 diabetes (dated by TCRdb to 2016 to 2019). With regard to the full study: Mean age, gender distribution, total cell number and subset yield were not different between patients and healthy donors. A total of about 99,000,000 sorted cells were examined across all samples, and RNA yield correlated strongly with the number of cells per subset. The study compared TCRB repertoires of sorted circulating CD4+ T cell subsets between recently diagnosed type 1 diabetes patients and matched healthy donors. Regulatory and stem cell-like memory subsets were isolated from only 8 patients and about eight healthy donors, whereas naive and central memory subsets came from all 30 or so donors. Findings and caveats that apply to the study as a whole: Naive, central memory and regulatory TCRB repertoires appeared to be more similar among patients than among healthy donors. Only small numbers of individuals were included in the HLA sub-analyses, which left unresolved whether HLA type had any influence on TCRB rearrangement. PCR may preferentially amplify shorter templates, but because patient and control samples were amplified and corrected together, any resulting skew would affect both groups equally. Fewer insertions and more nucleotide deletions at VDJ recombination sites were observed in patients with type 1 diabetes, implying thymic rearrangement abnormalities. Because cDNA rather than genomic DNA was sequenced, highly expressing activated cells could have been over-represented, although no difference in activation and CD3 levels was found between groups. In all four CD4+ subsets, TCRB CDR3 length was moderately but significantly shorter in type 1 diabetes patients.

The junction shows trimming of 2 bases on V and 4 bases on J, and the gene matches do not reach 3 bases of it. The CDR3 contains 15 residues, cysteine and phenylalanine counted. Of the read, only the CDR3 DNA is kept; its 45 bases are in frame from base 1. Taken from the germline V gene (reference sequence), the CDR1 and CDR2 loops are MNHNY and SVGAGI. Each donor gave one peripheral blood draw, roughly 0.11 L on average, collected into heparinised tubes. A BD FACSAria II was used to sort naive, central memory, regulatory and stem cell-like memory CD4+ T cells with a panel that included CD45RO, CCR7, CD25, CD127, CD95 and CD27. All sorted populations exceeded 98% purity. PBMCs were isolated immediately by Lymphoprep density gradient centrifugation and stained directly without culture. So that batch effects would be minimized, each experiment stained and sorted samples in pairs, pairing one healthy donor with one patient.

All of the isolated RNA was reverse transcribed with the High Capacity cDNA Reverse Transcription Kit, so expressed TCRB transcripts were sequenced. Naive, central memory and regulatory T cell samples underwent deep immunoSEQ sequencing, averaging approximately 3.5 million total reads per sample. After sorted cells were lysed in RLT buffer, RNA was extracted with DNase-treated RNeasy Micro or Mini kits, with the choice depending on cell number. To prevent cross-contamination, every cell subset was processed on its own, while patient and healthy donor samples were processed together. The immunoSEQ multiplex PCR was used to amplify TCRB sequences from cDNA, generating 87-bp fragments that spanned the CDR3 region. Sequencing of the amplicons was performed on the Illumina HiSeq platform. The study's own analysis went as follows. PCR bias was corrected computationally using synthetic template baselines, and reads within Hamming distance 2 were collapsed, with unmergeable singletons discarded. Reads were aligned against IMGT to assign V, D and J genes, CDR3 length and insertions or deletions at six rearrangement sites. Within each subset, clonotype counts were normalized to sorted cell number, and only after that were true diversity and Gini coefficients computed with the tcR R package. The overlap coefficient, calculated on TCRB nucleotide sequences, was used to quantify repertoire sharing. TCRdb took this table from immuneACCESS and kept in-frame rearrangements with V and J called. Such tables lack part of the clones; where checked against another copy, unresolved V genes explain under half of the gap, and the rest is unexplained. V and J calls and clone size are those listed in that table; D and trimming were worked out from the DNA. Within this sample are over 120,000 clones, with 7% to 10% of them counted one time only. Around 0.63% of the sample goes to the ten largest clones.

Turning to this clone: The antigen it recognizes is unknown. One base away there is no much larger clone; base qualities are not given. Within the sample, other DNA sequences also encode this same CDR3.

The clonotype originates from a man younger than 35 in good health. The sequenced sample was central memory CD4+ T cells from blood. The V gene is TRBV6-6 and the J gene is TRBJ2-3; 10 middle bases align to TRBD2. The base sequence is TGTGCCAGCAGTTACAGCGGGGGGGCAGCAGATACGCAGTATTTT. It translates as CASSYSGGAADTQYF.